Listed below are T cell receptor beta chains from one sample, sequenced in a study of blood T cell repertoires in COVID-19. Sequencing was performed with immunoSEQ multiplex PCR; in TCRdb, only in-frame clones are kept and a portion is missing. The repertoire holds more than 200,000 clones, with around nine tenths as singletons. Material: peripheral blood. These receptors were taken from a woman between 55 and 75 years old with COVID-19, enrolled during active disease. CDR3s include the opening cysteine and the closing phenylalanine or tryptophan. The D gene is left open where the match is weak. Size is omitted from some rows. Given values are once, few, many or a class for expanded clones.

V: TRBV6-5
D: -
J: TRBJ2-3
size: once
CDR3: CASSILATSTDTQYF
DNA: TGTGCCAGCAGTATTCTAGCGACTAGCACAGATACGCAGTATTTT

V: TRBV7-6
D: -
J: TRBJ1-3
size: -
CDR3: CASSLVFTPTVGNTIYF
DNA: TGTGCCAGCAGCTTAGTCTTTACCCCGACAGTCGGAAACACCATATATTTT

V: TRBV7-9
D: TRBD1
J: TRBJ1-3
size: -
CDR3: CASSLVVTGQSGNTIYF
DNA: TGTGCCAGCAGCTTAGTGGTTACGGGACAGTCTGGAAACACCATATATTTT

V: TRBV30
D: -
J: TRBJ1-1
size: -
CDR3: CAWRSTRDTEAFF
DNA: TGTGCCTGGAGATCCACGAGGGACACTGAAGCTTTCTTT

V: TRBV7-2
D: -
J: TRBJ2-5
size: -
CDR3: CASSPGRDTETQYF
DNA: TGTGCCAGCAGCCCCGGTCGGGACACAGAGACCCAGTACTTC

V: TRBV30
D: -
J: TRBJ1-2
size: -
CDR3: CAWILQGTGGYTF
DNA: TGTGCCTGGATCTTGCAGGGAACTGGTGGCTACACCTTC

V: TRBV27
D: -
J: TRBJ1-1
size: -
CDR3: CASSLSIGRLNTEAFF
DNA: TGTGCCAGCAGTTTATCGATTGGCAGGTTGAACACTGAAGCTTTCTTT

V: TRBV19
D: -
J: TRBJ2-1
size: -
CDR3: CASSIGGGPERQQFF
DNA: TGTGCCAGTAGTATAGGGGGGGGGCCGGAGAGACAGCAGTTCTTC

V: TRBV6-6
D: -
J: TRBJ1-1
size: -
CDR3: CASSYGGSHNTEAFF
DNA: TGTGCCAGCAGTTACGGGGGGAGCCACAACACTGAAGCTTTCTTT

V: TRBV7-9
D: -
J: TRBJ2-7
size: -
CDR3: CASSLQGKGEQYF
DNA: TGTGCCAGCAGCTTGCAGGGTAAGGGTGAGCAGTACTTC

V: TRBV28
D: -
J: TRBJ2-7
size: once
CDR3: CASSATESRPRWYF
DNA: TGTGCCAGCAGTGCTACCGAGTCTCGTCCCCGCTGGTACTTC

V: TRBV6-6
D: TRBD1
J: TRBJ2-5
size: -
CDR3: CASSYGAGTDQETQYF
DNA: TGTGCCAGCAGTTATGGTGCCGGGACAGACCAAGAGACCCAGTACTTC

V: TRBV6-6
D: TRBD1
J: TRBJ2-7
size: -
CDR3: CASSYSSTGEKYF
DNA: TGTGCCAGCAGTTACTCGAGTACAGGGGAAAAGTACTTC

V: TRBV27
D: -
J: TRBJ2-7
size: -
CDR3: CASSVTGTPYEQYF
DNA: TGTGCCAGCAGTGTCACCGGGACACCCTACGAGCAGTACTTC

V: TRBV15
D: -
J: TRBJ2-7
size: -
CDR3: CATSRDLVTYEQYF
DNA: TGTGCCACCAGCAGAGATCTAGTAACGTACGAGCAGTACTTC

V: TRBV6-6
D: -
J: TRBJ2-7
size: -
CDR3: CASSPGVFYEQYF
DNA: TGTGCCAGCAGTCCAGGGGTCTTTTACGAGCAGTACTTC

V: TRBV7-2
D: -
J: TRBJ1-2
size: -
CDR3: CASSLGQSGLANYGYTF
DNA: TGTGCCAGCAGCTTAGGCCAGTCAGGCTTAGCTAACTATGGCTACACCTTC

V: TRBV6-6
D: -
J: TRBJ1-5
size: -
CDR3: CASSHRAGAGYSNQPQHF
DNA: TGTGCCAGCAGTCACCGAGCGGGGGCCGGGTATAGCAATCAGCCCCAGCATTTT

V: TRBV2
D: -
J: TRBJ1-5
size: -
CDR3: CASRDGGRGQPQHF
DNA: TGTGCCAGCAGGGACGGGGGTCGGGGTCAGCCCCAGCATTTT

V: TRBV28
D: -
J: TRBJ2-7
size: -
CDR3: CASSLTYEQYF
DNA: TGTGCCAGCAGTCTTACCTACGAGCAGTACTTC

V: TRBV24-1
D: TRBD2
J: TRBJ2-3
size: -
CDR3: CATSDPYTSEGRADTQYF
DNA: TGTGCCACCAGTGACCCATACACTAGCGAGGGGCGGGCAGATACGCAGTATTTT

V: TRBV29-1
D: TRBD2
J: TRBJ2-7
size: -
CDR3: CSVGGRTSYEQYF
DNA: TGCAGCGTAGGCGGGAGGACCTCCTACGAGCAGTACTTC

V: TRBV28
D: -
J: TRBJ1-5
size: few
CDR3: CASRTTVGRQPQHF
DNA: TGTGCCAGCAGGACTACAGTCGGGCGTCAGCCCCAGCATTTT

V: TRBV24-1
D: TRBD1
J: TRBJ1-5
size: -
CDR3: CATSDHTGAAQPQHF
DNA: TGTGCCACCAGTGACCACACAGGGGCGGCTCAGCCCCAGCATTTT

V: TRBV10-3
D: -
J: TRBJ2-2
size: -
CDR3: CATQRRNTGELFF
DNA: TGTGCCACCCAGAGGCGGAACACCGGGGAGCTGTTTTTT

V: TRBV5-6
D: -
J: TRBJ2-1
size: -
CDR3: CASSSGTPRGGQFF
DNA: TGTGCCAGCAGCTCCGGGACTCCTAGGGGCGGGCAGTTCTTC

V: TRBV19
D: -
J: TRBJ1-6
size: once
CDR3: CASMENIYNSPLHF
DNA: TGTGCCAGTATGGAGAACATTTATAATTCACCCCTCCACTTT

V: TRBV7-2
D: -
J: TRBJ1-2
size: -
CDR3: CASSPAGGYGYTF
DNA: TGTGCCAGCAGCCCCGCGGGTGGGTATGGCTACACCTTC

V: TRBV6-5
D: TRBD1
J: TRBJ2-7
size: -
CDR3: CASSNRGVGYEQYF
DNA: TGTGCCAGCAGCAACAGGGGTGTTGGCTACGAGCAGTACTTC

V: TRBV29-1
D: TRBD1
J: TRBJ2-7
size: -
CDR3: CSVVLTGSSYEQYF
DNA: TGCAGCGTTGTACTGACAGGGAGCTCCTACGAGCAGTACTTC

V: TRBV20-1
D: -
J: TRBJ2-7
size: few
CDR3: CSADSAYEQYF
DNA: TGCAGTGCAGACAGTGCCTACGAGCAGTACTTC

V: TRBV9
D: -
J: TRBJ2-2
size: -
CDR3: CASSVGSRESGELFF
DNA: TGTGCCAGCAGCGTCGGATCAAGGGAGTCCGGGGAGCTGTTTTTT

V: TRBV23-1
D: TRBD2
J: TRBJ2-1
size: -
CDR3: CASSPSLGGGRRGNEQFF
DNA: TGCGCCAGCAGTCCCTCCCTGGGTGGCGGGAGACGGGGCAATGAGCAGTTCTTC

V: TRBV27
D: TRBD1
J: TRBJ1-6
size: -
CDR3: CASRYRGQNSPLHF
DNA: TGTGCCAGCAGATACAGGGGGCAGAATTCACCCCTCCACTTT

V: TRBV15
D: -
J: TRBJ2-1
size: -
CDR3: CATSRDTWGDEQFF
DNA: TGTGCCACCAGCAGAGACACCTGGGGCGATGAGCAGTTCTTC

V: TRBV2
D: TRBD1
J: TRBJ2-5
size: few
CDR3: CASRGDSFGSATQYF
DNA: TGTGCCAGCAGGGGGGACAGCTTCGGTTCGGCGACCCAGTACTTC

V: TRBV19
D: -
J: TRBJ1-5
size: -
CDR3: CASSTGVSGQPQHF
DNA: TGTGCCAGTAGTACGGGGGTCTCTGGGCAGCCCCAGCATTTT

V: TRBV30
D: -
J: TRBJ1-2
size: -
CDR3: CAWSVRQAGNYGYTF
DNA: TGTGCCTGGAGTGTACGCCAGGCGGGGAACTATGGCTACACCTTC

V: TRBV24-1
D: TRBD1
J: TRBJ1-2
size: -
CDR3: CATSGPTGTGNYGYTF
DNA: TGTGCCACCAGTGGCCCAACCGGGACAGGCAACTATGGCTACACCTTC

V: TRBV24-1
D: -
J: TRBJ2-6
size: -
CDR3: CATGTGGEAGANVLTF
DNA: TGTGCCACCGGAACAGGGGGGGAGGCTGGGGCCAACGTCCTGACTTTC

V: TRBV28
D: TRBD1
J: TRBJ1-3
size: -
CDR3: CASSLGTAALGNTIYF
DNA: TGTGCCAGCAGTTTAGGGACAGCAGCTCTCGGAAACACCATATATTTT

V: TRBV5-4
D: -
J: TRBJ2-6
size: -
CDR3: CASSVGGAAGANVLTF
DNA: TGTGCCAGCAGCGTCGGAGGGGCGGCAGGGGCCAACGTCCTGACTTTC

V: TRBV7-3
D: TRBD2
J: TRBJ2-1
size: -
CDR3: CASSLFGGSHNEQFF
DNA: TGTGCCAGCAGCTTATTTGGCGGGAGTCACAATGAGCAGTTCTTC

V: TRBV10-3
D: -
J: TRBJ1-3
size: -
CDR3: CAISEGDSSGNTIYF
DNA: TGTGCCATCAGTGAAGGGGATAGCTCTGGAAACACCATATATTTT

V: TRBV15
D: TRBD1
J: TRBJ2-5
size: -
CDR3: CATSTRSGGQETQYF
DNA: TGTGCCACCAGCACTAGGTCAGGGGGCCAAGAGACCCAGTACTTC

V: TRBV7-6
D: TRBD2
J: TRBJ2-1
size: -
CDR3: CASSQREREHSPFF
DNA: TGTGCCAGCAGCCAAAGGGAGCGGGAGCACAGTCCGTTCTTC

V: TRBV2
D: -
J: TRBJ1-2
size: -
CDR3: CASSEIRRGGYTF
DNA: TGTGCCAGCAGTGAAATTAGGAGGGGTGGCTACACCTTC

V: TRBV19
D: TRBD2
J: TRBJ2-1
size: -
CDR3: CASSIGLAGGRNEQFF
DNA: TGTGCCAGTAGTATAGGTTTAGCGGGAGGGAGGAATGAGCAGTTCTTC

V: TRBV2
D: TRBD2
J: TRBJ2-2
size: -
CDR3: CASRKGGLAGLGTGELFF
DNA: TGTGCCAGCAGGAAGGGGGGACTAGCGGGATTGGGGACCGGGGAGCTGTTTTTT

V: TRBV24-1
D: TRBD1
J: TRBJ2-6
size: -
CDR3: CATSDRGTGASGANVLTF
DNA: TGTGCCACCAGTGACCGCGGGACAGGGGCATCTGGGGCCAACGTCCTGACTTTC

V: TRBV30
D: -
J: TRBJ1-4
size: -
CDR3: CAWTAGHEINEKLFF
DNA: TGTGCCTGGACCGCCGGACACGAAATTAATGAAAAACTGTTTTTT